This T cell receptor beta chain comes out of a study of blood T cell repertoires in COVID-19 (dated by TCRdb to about 2020). Background for the entire study: Collaborator samples came from the United States, Italy and Spain and covered acute and convalescent phases of COVID-19. The prospective study material was composed of cDNA or gDNA derived from T cells, B-cell-depleted T cells, or PBMCs. Subjects who had been exposed to COVID-19, were actively infected with it, or had recovered from it provided the deeply sampled blood TCRbeta repertoires that made up the dataset. A freely available public database, intended as a resource for researchers studying the immune response to SARS-CoV-2, is where the repertoires were released. The samples were drawn from the first 160 participants of the ongoing ImmuneRACE study and from 1,200 or so subjects provided by 6 global collaborators. Nearly every sample came with metadata listing a de-identified subject ID, COVID-19 status, age in years and sex. HLA class I and class II types, where available, came from metadata supplied by the sample provider rather than from assay-based typing. Here is what the overall study found, with its caveats: How much clinical and demographic metadata was included differed by source and by participant, and the metadata was provided uncurated.

Notes on this clone: Its antigen is not yet known. The input lacks base qualities; no much larger clone sits a single base away.

TCRbeta CDR3 regions were amplified from genomic DNA using the immunoSEQ Assay, a bias-controlled multiplex PCR. As for the original processing: The number of nucleated cells in each sample was estimated from the amplification of reference gene primers within the assay. Sequence reads were collapsed and filtered to measure the absolute abundance of every unique TCRbeta CDR3 rearrangement. For each sample, productive Simpson clonality was calculated as the square root of Simpson's diversity index over productive rearrangements. The table was pulled from immuneACCESS by TCRdb, which kept in-frame rearrangements only. Such tables lose some clones; where checked, under half of the loss comes from unresolved V genes, and the rest has no known cause. That table furnishes V, J and clone size, whereas the DNA furnished D and trimming. The sample table lists approximately 300,000 clones, 90% of them with a count of one. The ten largest clonotypes hold around 0.97% of the sample.

According to the germline V gene, CDR1 reads SGHTA and CDR2 reads FQGNSA. CDR3 length: 13 amino acids, cysteine to phenylalanine. The sequence is cut down to CDR3 DNA, 39 bases in frame from base 1. V is clipped by 6 bases and J by 2 bases, and the sequence between their germline boundaries is 11 bases long. One collaborating source in Seattle enrolled patients while the patients were actively infected and followed the patients over time throughout the course of disease. The collaborating institutions used their own protocols to collect whole blood in K2EDTA tubes. Collaborator samples were shipped for TCRbeta analysis as frozen whole blood, isolated PBMCs, or DNA extracted from either sample type.

The source is a woman aged 40 to 50 with COVID-19, enrolled during active disease. The sequenced sample consisted of peripheral blood. This chain joins TRBV7-2 to TRBJ2-7, and perhaps TRBD1 as D gene, on 5 matching bases. The DNA reads TGTGCCAGCAGTTATCAGGGAACCTACGAGCAGTACTTC. Translation gives CASSYQGTYEQYF.